This is a list of T cell receptor beta chains from one sample in a study of cytomegalovirus exposure and HLA in healthy donors. Generated by immunoSEQ multiplex PCR, the TCRdb table keeps only in-frame clones and is missing some. The table has under 150,000 clones, 81% seen once. The sample consisted of PBMCs. The receptors originated from a young man in good health and CMV-seronegative. Each CDR3 is given with its conserved first and last residue. A D gene is named only where the DNA matches it firmly.

d_call j_call v_call cdr3_aa cdr3_nt
NA TRBJ2-1 TRBV4-2 CASRPTGTNYNEQFF TGTGCCAGCAGACCCACCGGGACAAATTACAATGAGCAGTTCTTC
NA TRBJ2-7 TRBV30 CAWSAGRGQTYEQYF TGTGCCTGGAGTGCGGGGAGAGGACAGACCTACGAGCAGTACTTC
NA TRBJ1-1 TRBV10-1 CASSTGTEAFF TGCGCCAGCAGCACCGGCACTGAAGCTTTCTTT
NA TRBJ1-2 TRBV4-3 CASSQETASYGYTF TGCGCCAGCAGCCAAGAAACTGCCTCCTACGGCTACACCTTC
NA TRBJ2-6 TRBV11-3 CASAGLPNVLTF TGTGCCAGCGCAGGGTTGCCCAACGTCCTGACTTTC
TRBD1 TRBJ1-3 TRBV18 CASSLGQGIPGNTIYF TGTGCCAGCTCACTGGGACAGGGGATACCTGGAAACACCATATATTTT
TRBD1 TRBJ2-2 TRBV7-9 CASPRAGGVSDTGELFF TGTGCCAGCCCCCGAGCAGGGGGAGTTAGTGACACCGGGGAGCTGTTTTTT
TRBD1 TRBJ2-2 TRBV19 CASNLGTGRTGELFF TGTGCCAGTAATTTAGGGACAGGACGCACCGGGGAGCTGTTTTTT
TRBD1 TRBJ1-1 TRBV6-5 CAIRDRGRPDTEAFF TGTGCCATAAGGGACAGGGGGCGTCCGGACACTGAAGCTTTCTTT
TRBD2 TRBJ2-1 TRBV11-2 CASSLVVSGGAHEQFF TGTGCCAGCAGCTTAGTTGTGAGCGGGGGGGCCCATGAGCAGTTCTTC
TRBD1 TRBJ2-1 TRBV18 CASSPRQGSYNEQFF TGTGCCAGCTCACCCCGACAGGGTTCCTACAATGAGCAGTTCTTC